Shown below are 23 T cell receptor beta chains from a single sample sequenced in a study (dated by TCRdb to between 2015 and 2016). Libraries were constructed by multiplex PCR. This sample was sequenced with an Ion Torrent PGM. Adaptor-ligated barcode primers were used to amplify TRBV12-4/TRBJ1-2 clonotypes in the 23-patient analysis. Starting from the raw public reads, TCRdb applied fastp trimming at Q25, assembled clones with MiXCR and retained in-frame beta chains. Rows matching on CDR3 protein sequence are summarized as one entry with the most common DNA and genes. This sample comprises under 250 distinct CDR3 sequences, approximately 10% of them detected only once. The top ten clones comprise roughly 32% of the sample. Cells that were CD4+CD25+CD127-/low were the ones isolated as Tregs. The sequenced material came from tumor-infiltrating Tregs sorted from the breast tumor. Every receptor here comes from a female donor with breast cancer.

In its sample, this clonotype ranks as large. The chain carries TRBV12-3 or TRBV12-4 and TRBJ1-2, with 7 bases fitting TRBD1. The CDR3 totals 13 residues. Losses at the gene ends were 5 bases for V and 7 bases for J; bases not matched to a gene: 7. This CDR3 reads CASSPRQGSGYTF. CDR3 DNA: TGTGCCAGCAGTCCGAGACAGGGTAGTGGCTACACCTTC.

This clonotype is medium-sized by share. The genes are TRBV12-3 or TRBV12-4 and TRBJ1-2; no clear D. V dropped 5 bases and J dropped 3 bases, with 10 bases sitting between them. The CDR3 is 13 residues long. The CDR3 DNA reads as TGTGCCAGCAGTGACCCGGGAGACTATGGCTACACCTTC. This sequence encodes CASSDPGDYGYTF.

This clonotype is large. CDR3 sequence reads: CASSSLDYGYTF. The CDR3 region has the DNA TGTGCCAGCAGTTCTTTGGATTATGGCTACACCTTC. The chain combines TRBV12-3 or TRBV12-4 with TRBJ1-2; no definite D call. The CDR3 totals 12 residues. Trimming left V 4 bases short and J 5 bases short, with 8 bases between.

By sample fraction, this clonotype is hyperexpanded (1% or more). This chain joins TRBV12-3 or TRBV12-4 and TRBJ1-2, with D perhaps TRBD1 (6 bases). The germline V and J ends were trimmed by 6 bases and 8 bases, with 13 bases remaining between them. This CDR3 has 12 amino acids. The CDR3 bases are TGTGCCAGCAGCCCGACAGGTTCCGGCTACACCTTC. Residues: CASSPTGSGYTF.

This clonotype qualifies as large. V usage is TRBV12-3 or TRBV12-4 and J usage is TRBJ1-2; the D is unclear. The CDR3 sequence is 13 residues long. Deletions cut 4 bases from V and 5 bases from J, with 11 bases between. CDR3 nucleotides: TGTGCCAGCAGTTCCCTAACGAGATATGGCTACACCTTC. Its translation: CASSSLTRYGYTF.

By proportion, this clonotype is large. V usage is TRBV12-3 or TRBV12-4 and J usage is TRBJ1-2; D remains unclear. The CDR3 extends over 13 amino acids. The V and J ends lost 6 bases and 0 bases respectively, with 8 bases between them. The CDR3 DNA reads TGTGCCAGCAGGGCAGGAGCTAACTATGGCTACACCTTC. Its protein is CASRAGANYGYTF.

Within the sample, this clonotype is medium-sized. The V gene is TRBV12-3 or TRBV12-4, the J gene TRBJ1-2; D is ambiguous. This CDR3 spans 15 amino acids. Trimming shortened V by 1 base and J by 2 bases, and 11 bases separated the two germline ends. The CDR3 loop is CASSLGQVPNYGYTF. CDR3 DNA: TGTGCCAGCAGTTTAGGCCAGGTACCAAACTATGGCTACACCTTC.

By its share, this clonotype is large. The rearrangement uses TRBV12-3 or TRBV12-4 and TRBJ1-2; maybe TRBD1 (6 bases). The CDR3 runs to 13 residues. The ends were cut back, 6 bases at V and 5 bases at J, with 13 bases in the middle. The CDR3 region has the DNA TGTGCCAGCAGCTTCGGACAGACATATGGCTACACCTTC. Protein product: CASSFGQTYGYTF.

This clonotype ranks as large. The genes are TRBV12-3 or TRBV12-4 and TRBJ1-2; D may be TRBD1 (5 bases). The CDR3 covers 15 residues. V was cut by 5 bases and J by 3 bases, with 16 bases left in between. The CDR3, as DNA: TGTGCCAGCAGTCAGACAGCATCTCGGTACTATGGCTACACCTTC. Protein sequence: CASSQTASRYYGYTF.

This clonotype is categorized as hyperexpanded. The rearrangement uses TRBV12-3 or TRBV12-4 and TRBJ1-2, with D unresolved. This CDR3 is built from 11 residues. V lost 5 bases to trimming and J lost 5 bases, with 6 bases between them. CDR3 DNA: TGTGCCAGCAGTCCCGGATATGGCTACACCTTC. Its translation: CASSPGYGYTF.

A word on this clonotype: In this CDR3 the conserved last residue, phenylalanine or tryptophan, is missing, so a read error is likely. The V and J genes are TRBV12-3 or TRBV12-4 and TRBJ1-2, with D unclear. The CDR3 length is 13 residues. V was pared by 5 bases and J by 8 bases, with 15 bases between. The CDR3 reads CASSPRTAGGYTL. CDR3 coding DNA: TGTGCCAGCAGTCCCAGGACCGCGGGCGGCTACACCCTC.

In its sample, this clonotype is large. CDR3 residues: CASSSGNYGYTF. The DNA of the CDR3 is TGTGCCAGCAGTTCAGGGAACTATGGCTACACCTTC. The chain is built from TRBV12-3 or TRBV12-4 and TRBJ1-2; D is perhaps TRBD1 (5 bases). The V end was cut by 4 bases, the J end by 2 bases, with 5 bases between. This CDR3 has 12 amino acids.

This clonotype is labeled large (0.1 to 1%). V and J are TRBV12-3 or TRBV12-4 and TRBJ1-2; 7 bases are a match to TRBD1. J lost 1 base, V lost 5 bases, and 4 bases had no gene match. This CDR3 contains 14 residues. The CDR3 DNA follows: TGTGCCAGCAGTCTACAGGGGATTAACTATGGCTACACCTTC. Amino acids: CASSLQGINYGYTF.

By share, this clonotype ranks as large (0.1 to 1%). The V and J genes are TRBV12-3 or TRBV12-4 and TRBJ1-2; D remains ambiguous. V lost 8 bases and J 4 bases, leaving 8 bases between the germline ends. The CDR3 extends over 11 amino acids. This chain's CDR3 is CASRERYGYTF. CDR3 DNA: TGTGCCAGCCGGGAACGCTATGGCTACACCTTC.

This clonotype was observed a handful of times. The chain carries TRBV12-3 or TRBV12-4 and TRBJ1-2; D gene ambiguous. V lost 4 bases, J lost 13 bases, and 13 bases lay in between. This CDR3 is built from 11 residues. CDR3 sequence reads: CASSSQNLVTF. Here the CDR3 DNA reads TGTGCCAGCAGTTCTCAGAATCTCGTCACCTTC.

This clonotype is hyperexpanded in the sample. The chain joins TRBV12-3 or TRBV12-4 to TRBJ1-2, with D maybe TRBD1 (5 bases). V gave up 5 bases and J gave up 8 bases, with 18 bases separating them. This CDR3 is 14 amino acids long. CDR3 region: CASSIRDGRRGYTF. For the CDR3, the DNA is TGTGCCAGCAGTATACGGGACGGGCGAAGGGGCTACACCTTC.

A remark on this clonotype: The junction does not match germline at one end; this may be a read error. V usage is TRBV12-3 or TRBV12-4 and J usage is TRBJ1-2; tentatively, D is TRBD1 (6 bases). This CDR3 spans 17 amino acids. The CDR3 DNA reads TGTGCTAGCAGTTTAGTTCAGTTTGGAACAGGGAGCTATGGCTACACCTTC. Protein sequence: CASSLVQFGTGSYGYTF.

In this sample, this clonotype is large. The J gene is TRBJ1-2, the V gene TRBV12-3 or TRBV12-4, with D unresolved. The CDR3 contains 12 residues. V dropped 0 bases and J dropped 5 bases, with 4 bases sitting between them. CDR3 residues: CASSLAGYGYTF. Here the CDR3 DNA reads TGTGCCAGCAGTTTAGCGGGATATGGCTACACCTTC.

This clonotype qualifies as hyperexpanded. V gene TRBV12-3 or TRBV12-4 combines with J gene TRBJ1-2; D remains unclear. Trimming stripped 0 bases from V and 0 bases from J, with 8 bases between. This CDR3 has 15 residues. CDR3 sequence: CASSLARRTNYGYTF. DNA of the CDR3: TGTGCCAGCAGTTTAGCGCGACGGACTAACTATGGCTACACCTTC.

This clonotype is large. The chain couples TRBV12-3 or TRBV12-4 to TRBJ1-2, with 7 bases aligning to TRBD1. The CDR3 spans 16 residues. V was clipped by 6 bases and J by 2 bases; unmatched bases: 12. For the CDR3, the DNA is TGTGCCAGCAGCTCCGAAGCCTGGACAGGAAACTATGGCTACACCTTC. It yields the protein CASSSEAWTGNYGYTF.

By sample share, this clonotype is large (0.1 to 1%). V gene TRBV12-3 or TRBV12-4 combines with J gene TRBJ1-2; D uncertain. Trimming took off 2 bases at V and 3 bases at J, with 10 bases between the two ends. The CDR3 length is 14 residues. As DNA, the CDR3 is TGTGCCAGCAGTTTACATCGGGGTGACTATGGCTACACCTTC. It encodes CASSLHRGDYGYTF.

This clonotype ranks as large. The chain employs TRBV12-3 or TRBV12-4 and TRBJ1-2; TRBD1 might be the D (6 bases). V shed 6 bases and J shed 3 bases, with 14 bases lying between them. CDR3 length: 14 amino acids. This CDR3 is CASRTGNEDYGYTF. DNA for the CDR3: TGTGCCAGCAGAACAGGGAACGAAGACTATGGCTACACCTTC.

In this sample, this clonotype is large (0.1 to 1%). The rearrangement joins TRBV12-3 or TRBV12-4 to TRBJ1-2, with D unclear. CDR3 length: 13 amino acids. The V and J ends lost 6 bases and 7 bases respectively, with 15 bases between them. DNA of the CDR3: TGTGCCAGCAGGGGCACATGGTCTCCTGGCTACACCTTC. Its translation: CASRGTWSPGYTF.